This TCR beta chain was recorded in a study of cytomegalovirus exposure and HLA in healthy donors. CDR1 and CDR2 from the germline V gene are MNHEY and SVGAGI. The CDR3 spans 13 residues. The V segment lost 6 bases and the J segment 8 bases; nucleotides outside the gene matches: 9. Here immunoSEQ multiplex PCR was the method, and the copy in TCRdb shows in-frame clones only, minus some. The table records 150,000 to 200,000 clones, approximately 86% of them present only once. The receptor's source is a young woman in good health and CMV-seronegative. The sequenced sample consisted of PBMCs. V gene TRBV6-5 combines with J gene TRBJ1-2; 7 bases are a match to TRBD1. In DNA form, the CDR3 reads TGTGCCAGCAGGGGTGGAGGGGGCGACGGCTACACCTTC. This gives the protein CASRGGGGDGYTF.